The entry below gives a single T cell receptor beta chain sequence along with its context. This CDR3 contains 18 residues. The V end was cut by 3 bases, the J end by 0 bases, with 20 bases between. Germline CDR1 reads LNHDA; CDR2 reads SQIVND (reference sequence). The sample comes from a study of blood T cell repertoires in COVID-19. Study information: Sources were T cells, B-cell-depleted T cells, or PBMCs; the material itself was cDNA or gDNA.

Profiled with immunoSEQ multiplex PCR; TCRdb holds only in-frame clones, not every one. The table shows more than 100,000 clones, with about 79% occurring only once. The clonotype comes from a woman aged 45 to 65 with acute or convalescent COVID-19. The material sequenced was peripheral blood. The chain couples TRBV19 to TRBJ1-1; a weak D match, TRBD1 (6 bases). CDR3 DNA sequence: TGTGCCAGTAGTATGTCGCCAACAGGGTCTTACATGAACACTGAAGCTTTCTTT. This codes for CASSMSPTGSYMNTEAFF.